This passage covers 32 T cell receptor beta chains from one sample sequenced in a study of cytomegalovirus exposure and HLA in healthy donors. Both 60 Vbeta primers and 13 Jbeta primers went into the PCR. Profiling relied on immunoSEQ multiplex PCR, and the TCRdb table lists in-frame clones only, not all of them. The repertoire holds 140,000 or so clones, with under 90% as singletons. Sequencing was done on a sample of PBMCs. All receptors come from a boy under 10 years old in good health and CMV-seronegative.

Here the CDR3 DNA reads TGTGCCAGCAGCCCCAAGGAACGGAGGGCCCGAAACGAGCAGTACTTC. This translates into CASSPKERRARNEQYF. The gene calls are TRBV7-9 and TRBJ2-7; maybe TRBD2 (6 bases). Trimming took 5 bases from V and 5 from J, leaving 22 bases between them. Germline lookup yields CDR1 SEHNR and CDR2 FQNEAQ (reference sequence). This CDR3 spans 16 amino acids. Together with reference TRBV7-9 and TRBJ2-7, the CDR3 gives the full variable domain: DTGVSQNPRHKITKRGQNVTFRCDPISEHNRLYWYRQTLGQGPEFLTYFQNEAQLEKSRLLSDRFSAERPKGSFSTLEIQRTEQGDSAMYLCASSPKERRARNEQYFGPGTRLTVT.

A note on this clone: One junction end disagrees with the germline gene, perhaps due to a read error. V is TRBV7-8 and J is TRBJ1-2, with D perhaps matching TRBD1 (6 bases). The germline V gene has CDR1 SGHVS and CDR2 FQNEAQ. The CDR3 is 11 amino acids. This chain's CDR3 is CASSVDRITSF. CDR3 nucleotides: TGTGCCAGCAGCGTGGACAGAATCACCTCCTTC.

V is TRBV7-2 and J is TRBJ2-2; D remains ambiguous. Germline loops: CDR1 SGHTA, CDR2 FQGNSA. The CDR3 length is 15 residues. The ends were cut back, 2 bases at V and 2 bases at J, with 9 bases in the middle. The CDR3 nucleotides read TGTGCCAGCAGCTTACGTTTGAGTAACACCGGGGAGCTGTTTTTT. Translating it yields CASSLRLSNTGELFF.

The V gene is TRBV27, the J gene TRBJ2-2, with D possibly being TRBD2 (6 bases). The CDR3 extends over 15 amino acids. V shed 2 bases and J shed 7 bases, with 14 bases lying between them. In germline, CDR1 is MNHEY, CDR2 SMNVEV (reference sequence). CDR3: CASSLIREADGELFF. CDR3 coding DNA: TGTGCCAGCAGTTTAATCAGGGAGGCGGACGGGGAGCTGTTTTTT.

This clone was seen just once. In DNA, the CDR3 is TGTGCCAGCAGCTTGGCCCCTAGCGGGAACCAAGAGACCCAGTACTTC. Protein sequence: CASSLAPSGNQETQYF. The chain has TRBV5-4 and TRBJ2-5; 9 nucleotides agree with TRBD2. The CDR3 spans 16 residues. The V segment lost 0 bases and the J segment 0 bases; nucleotides outside the gene matches: 3. CDR1 is SGHNT, CDR2 YYREEE, per germline (reference sequence).

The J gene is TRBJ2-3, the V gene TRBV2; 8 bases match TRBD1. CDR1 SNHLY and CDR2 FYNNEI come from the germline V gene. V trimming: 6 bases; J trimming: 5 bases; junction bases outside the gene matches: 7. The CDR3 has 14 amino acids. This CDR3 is CASRETGVGDTQYF. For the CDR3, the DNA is TGTGCCAGCAGAGAGACAGGGGTTGGAGATACGCAGTATTTT.

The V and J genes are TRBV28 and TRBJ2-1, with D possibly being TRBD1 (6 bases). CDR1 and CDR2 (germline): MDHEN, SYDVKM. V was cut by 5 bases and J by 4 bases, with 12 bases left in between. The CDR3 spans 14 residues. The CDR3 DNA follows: TGTGCCAGCAGTCCTGTACAGGGTTACAATGAGCAGTTCTTC. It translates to CASSPVQGYNEQFF.

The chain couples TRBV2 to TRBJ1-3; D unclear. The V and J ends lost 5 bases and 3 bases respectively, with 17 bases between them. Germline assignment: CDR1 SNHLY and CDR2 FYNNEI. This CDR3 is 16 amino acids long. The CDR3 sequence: CASSLEQAPSGNTIYF. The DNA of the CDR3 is TGTGCCAGCAGTTTAGAGCAGGCCCCCAGTGGAAACACCATATATTTT.

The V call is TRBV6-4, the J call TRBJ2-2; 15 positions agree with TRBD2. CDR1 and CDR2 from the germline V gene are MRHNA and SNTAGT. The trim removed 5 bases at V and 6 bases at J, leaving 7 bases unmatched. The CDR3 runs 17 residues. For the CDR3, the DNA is TGTGCCAGCAGTCGGACTAGCGGGGGGGCCTACGCCGGGGAGCTGTTTTTT. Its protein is CASSRTSGGAYAGELFF.

CDR3 in amino acids: CASRVTGGDTQYF. The CDR3, as DNA: TGTGCCAGCAGGGTGACGGGGGGAGATACGCAGTATTTT. The gene calls are TRBV2 and TRBJ2-3; 7 bases agree with TRBD2. The CDR3 totals 13 residues. With V trimmed by 6 bases and J by 5 bases, 5 bases remained unmatched. Germline-derived CDR1 and CDR2 are SNHLY and FYNNEI.

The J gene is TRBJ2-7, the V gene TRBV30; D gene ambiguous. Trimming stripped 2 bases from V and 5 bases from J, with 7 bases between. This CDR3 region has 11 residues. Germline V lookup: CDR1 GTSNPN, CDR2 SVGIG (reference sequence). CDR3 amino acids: CAWSRVDEQYF. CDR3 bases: TGTGCCTGGAGTAGAGTGGACGAGCAGTACTTC.

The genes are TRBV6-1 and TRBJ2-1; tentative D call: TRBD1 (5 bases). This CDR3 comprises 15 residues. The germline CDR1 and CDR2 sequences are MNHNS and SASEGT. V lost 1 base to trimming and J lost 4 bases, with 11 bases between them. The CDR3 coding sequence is TGTGCCAGCAGTGAAGGGCAGGGCGATTACAATGAGCAGTTCTTC. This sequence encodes CASSEGQGDYNEQFF.

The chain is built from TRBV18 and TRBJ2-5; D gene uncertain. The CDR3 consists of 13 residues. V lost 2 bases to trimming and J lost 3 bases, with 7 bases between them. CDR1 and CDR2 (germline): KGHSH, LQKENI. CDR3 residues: CASSPNTKETQYF. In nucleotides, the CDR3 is TGTGCCAGCTCACCAAACACAAAAGAGACCCAGTACTTC.

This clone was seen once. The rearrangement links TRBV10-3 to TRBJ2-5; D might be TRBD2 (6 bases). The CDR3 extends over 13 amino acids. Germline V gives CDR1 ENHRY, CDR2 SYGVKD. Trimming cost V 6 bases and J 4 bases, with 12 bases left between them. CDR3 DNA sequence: TGTGCCATCAGCGGAGGGCCCCGAGAGACCCAGTACTTC. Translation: CAISGGPRETQYF.

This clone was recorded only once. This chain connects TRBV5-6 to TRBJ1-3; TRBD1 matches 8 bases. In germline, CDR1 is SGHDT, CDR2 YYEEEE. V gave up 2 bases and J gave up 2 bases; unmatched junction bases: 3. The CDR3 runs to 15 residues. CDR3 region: CASSLQGGAGNTIYF. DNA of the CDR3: TGTGCCAGCAGCTTACAGGGGGGCGCTGGAAACACCATATATTTT.

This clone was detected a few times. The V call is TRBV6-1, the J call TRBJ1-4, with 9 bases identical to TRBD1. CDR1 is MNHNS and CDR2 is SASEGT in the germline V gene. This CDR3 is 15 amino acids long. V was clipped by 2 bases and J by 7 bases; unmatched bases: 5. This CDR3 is CASSEKTGGFEKLFF. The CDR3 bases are TGTGCCAGCAGTGAAAAAACAGGGGGCTTTGAAAAACTGTTTTTT.

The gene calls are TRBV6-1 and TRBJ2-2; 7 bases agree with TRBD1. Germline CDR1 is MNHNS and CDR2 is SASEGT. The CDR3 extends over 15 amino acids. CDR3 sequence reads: CTSQLTGMNTGELFF. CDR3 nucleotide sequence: TGTACTTCCCAGCTGACAGGGATGAACACCGGGGAGCTGTTTTTT.

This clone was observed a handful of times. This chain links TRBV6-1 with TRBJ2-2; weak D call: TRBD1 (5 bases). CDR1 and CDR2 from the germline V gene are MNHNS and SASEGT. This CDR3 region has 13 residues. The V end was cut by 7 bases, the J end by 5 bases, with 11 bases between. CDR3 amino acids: CASNQQGTGELFF. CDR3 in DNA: TGTGCCAGCAACCAGCAGGGAACCGGGGAGCTGTTTTTT.

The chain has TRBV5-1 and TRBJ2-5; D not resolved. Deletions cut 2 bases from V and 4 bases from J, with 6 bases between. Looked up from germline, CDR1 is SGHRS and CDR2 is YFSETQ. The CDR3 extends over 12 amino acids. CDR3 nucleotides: TGCGCCAGCAGCTTTGCCAGAGAGACCCAGTACTTC. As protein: CASSFARETQYF.

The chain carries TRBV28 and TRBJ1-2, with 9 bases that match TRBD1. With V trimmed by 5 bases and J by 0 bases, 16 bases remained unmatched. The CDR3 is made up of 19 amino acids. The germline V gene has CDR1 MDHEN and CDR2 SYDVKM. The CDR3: CASSLTGGAGLGTNYGYTF. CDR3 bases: TGTGCCAGCAGTCTCACAGGGGGCGCCGGGCTGGGTACTAACTATGGCTACACCTTC.

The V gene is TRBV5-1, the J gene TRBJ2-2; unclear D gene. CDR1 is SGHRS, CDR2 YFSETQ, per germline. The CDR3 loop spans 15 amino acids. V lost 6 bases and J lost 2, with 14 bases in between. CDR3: CASTPYQANTGELFF. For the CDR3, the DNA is TGCGCCAGCACCCCCTATCAAGCTAACACCGGGGAGCTGTTTTTT.

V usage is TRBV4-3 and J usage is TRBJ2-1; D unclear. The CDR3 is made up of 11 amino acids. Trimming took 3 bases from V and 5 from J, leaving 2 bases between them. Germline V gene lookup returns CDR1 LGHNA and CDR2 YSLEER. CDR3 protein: CASSHNNEQFF. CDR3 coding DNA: TGCGCCAGCAGCCACAACAATGAGCAGTTCTTC.

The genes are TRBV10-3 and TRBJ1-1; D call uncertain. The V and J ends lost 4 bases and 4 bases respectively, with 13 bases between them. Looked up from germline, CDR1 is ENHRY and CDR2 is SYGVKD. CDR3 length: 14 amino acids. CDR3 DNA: TGTGCCATCAGTGGCGGGGAGGGTACCACTGAAGCTTTCTTT. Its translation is CAISGGEGTTEAFF.

The CDR3 DNA reads as TGCGCCAGCCACCGCACAACAGGGGCCTACGAGCAGTACTTC. Translation: CASHRTTGAYEQYF. This chain links TRBV5-1 with TRBJ2-7; 7 nucleotides line up with TRBD1. Germline CDR1 SGHRS, CDR2 YFSETQ. Trimming cost V 7 bases and J 2 bases; bases outside gene matches: 9. The CDR3 runs 14 residues.

CDR3 bases: TGTGCCAGCTCACCCATGACAGGGGGCTCGACTGAAGCTTTCTTT. This gives the protein CASSPMTGGSTEAFF. V and J are TRBV18 and TRBJ1-1, with TRBD1 matching over 10 bases. CDR1 and CDR2 (germline): KGHSH, LQKENI. This CDR3 is 15 amino acids long. V was clipped by 3 bases and J by 5 bases; unmatched bases: 6.

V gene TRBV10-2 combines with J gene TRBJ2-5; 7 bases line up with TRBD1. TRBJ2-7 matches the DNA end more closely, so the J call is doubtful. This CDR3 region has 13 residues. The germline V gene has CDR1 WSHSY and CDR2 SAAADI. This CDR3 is CASRRDSIYEQYF. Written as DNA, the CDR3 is TGCGCCAGCAGGAGGGACAGTATCTACGAGCAGTACTTC.

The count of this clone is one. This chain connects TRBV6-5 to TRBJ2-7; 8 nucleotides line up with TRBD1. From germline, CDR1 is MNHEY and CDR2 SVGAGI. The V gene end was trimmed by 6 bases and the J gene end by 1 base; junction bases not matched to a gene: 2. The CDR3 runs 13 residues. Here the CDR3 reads CASSRQGSYEQYF. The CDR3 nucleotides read TGTGCCAGCAGCCGACAGGGGTCCTACGAGCAGTACTTC.

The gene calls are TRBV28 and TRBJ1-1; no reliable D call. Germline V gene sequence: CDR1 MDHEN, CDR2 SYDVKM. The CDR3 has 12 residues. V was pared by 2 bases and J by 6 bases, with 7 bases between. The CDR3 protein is CASSLLAAEAFF. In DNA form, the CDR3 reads TGTGCCAGCAGTTTACTCGCGGCTGAAGCTTTCTTT.

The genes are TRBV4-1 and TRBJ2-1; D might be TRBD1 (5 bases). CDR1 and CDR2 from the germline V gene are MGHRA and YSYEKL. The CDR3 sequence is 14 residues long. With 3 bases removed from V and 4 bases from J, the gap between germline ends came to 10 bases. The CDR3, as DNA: TGCGCCAGCAGCCAGGAGACAGAATACAATGAGCAGTTCTTC. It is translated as CASSQETEYNEQFF.

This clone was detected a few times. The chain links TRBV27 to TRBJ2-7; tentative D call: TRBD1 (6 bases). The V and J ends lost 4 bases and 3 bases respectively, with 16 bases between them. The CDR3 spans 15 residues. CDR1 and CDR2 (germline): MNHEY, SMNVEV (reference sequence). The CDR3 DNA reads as TGTGCCAGCAGTTCAACCCCGGACAGCTACTACGAGCAGTACTTC. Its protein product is CASSSTPDSYYEQYF.

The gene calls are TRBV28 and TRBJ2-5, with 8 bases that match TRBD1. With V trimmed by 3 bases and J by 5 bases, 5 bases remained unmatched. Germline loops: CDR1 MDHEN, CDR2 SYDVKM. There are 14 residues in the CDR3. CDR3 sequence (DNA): TGTGCCAGCAGTTTCACAGGGGGTTGGGAGACCCAGTACTTC. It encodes CASSFTGGWETQYF.

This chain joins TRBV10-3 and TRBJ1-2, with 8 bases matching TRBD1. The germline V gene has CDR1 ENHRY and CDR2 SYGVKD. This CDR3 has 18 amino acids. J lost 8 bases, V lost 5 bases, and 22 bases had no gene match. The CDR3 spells CAISSPTITGGKPKGYTF. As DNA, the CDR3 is TGTGCCATCAGTTCCCCGACAATTACAGGGGGTAAGCCGAAGGGCTACACCTTC.